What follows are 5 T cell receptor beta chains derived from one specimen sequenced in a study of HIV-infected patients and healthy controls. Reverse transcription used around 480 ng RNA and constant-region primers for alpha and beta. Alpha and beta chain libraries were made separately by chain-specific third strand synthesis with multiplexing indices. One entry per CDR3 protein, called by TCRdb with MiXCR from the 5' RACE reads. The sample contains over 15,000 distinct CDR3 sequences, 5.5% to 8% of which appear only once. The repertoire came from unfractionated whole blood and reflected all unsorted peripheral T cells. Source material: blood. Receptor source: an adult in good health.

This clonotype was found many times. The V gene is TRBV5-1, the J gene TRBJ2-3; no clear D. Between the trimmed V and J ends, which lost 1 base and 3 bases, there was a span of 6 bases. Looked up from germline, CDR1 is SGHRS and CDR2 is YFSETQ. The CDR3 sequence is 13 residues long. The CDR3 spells CASSLPPTDTQYF. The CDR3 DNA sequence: TGCGCCAGCAGCTTGCCCCCAACAGATACGCAGTATTTT.

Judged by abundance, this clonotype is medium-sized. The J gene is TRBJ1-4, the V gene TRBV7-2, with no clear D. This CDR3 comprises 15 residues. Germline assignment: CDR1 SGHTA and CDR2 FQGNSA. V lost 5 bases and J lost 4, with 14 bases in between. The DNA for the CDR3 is TGTGCCAGCAGCCCCGAAGGGAACCTTAATGAAAAACTGTTTTTT. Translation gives CASSPEGNLNEKLFF.

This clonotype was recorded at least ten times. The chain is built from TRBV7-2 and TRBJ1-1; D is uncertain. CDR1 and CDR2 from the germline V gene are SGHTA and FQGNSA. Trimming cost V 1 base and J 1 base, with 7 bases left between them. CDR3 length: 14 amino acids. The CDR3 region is CASSLVRANTEAFF. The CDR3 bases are TGTGCCAGCAGCTTAGTAAGGGCGAACACTGAAGCTTTCTTT.

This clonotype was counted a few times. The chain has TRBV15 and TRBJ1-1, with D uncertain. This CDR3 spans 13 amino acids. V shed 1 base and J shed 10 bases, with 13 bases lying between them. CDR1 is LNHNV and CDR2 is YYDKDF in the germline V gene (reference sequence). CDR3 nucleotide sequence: TGTGCCACCAGCAGAGCGGCGAGCGGATTAGCTTTCTTT. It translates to CATSRAASGLAFF.

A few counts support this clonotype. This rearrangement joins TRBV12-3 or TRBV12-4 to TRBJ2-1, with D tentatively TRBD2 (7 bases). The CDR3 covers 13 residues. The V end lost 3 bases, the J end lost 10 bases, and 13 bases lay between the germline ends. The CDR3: CASSFGGRGEQFF. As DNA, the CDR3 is TGTGCCAGCAGTTTCGGGGGGCGAGGGGAGCAGTTCTTC.